These T cell receptor beta chains were read from a single sample in a study of beta chain features in type 1 diabetes. TCRdb keeps only in-frame clones here, not all; method: immunoSEQ multiplex PCR. This sample carries 900,000 or so clones, about a sixth of them seen once, and the ten largest clones take 0.02% to 0.03%. Material: naive CD4+ T cells from blood. The source of these receptors is a woman aged 18-35 years in good health. CDR3s include the opening cysteine and the closing phenylalanine or tryptophan. Fields, in order: V gene, CDR3 length, CDR3 protein.

TRBV19,13,CASRHSLTSEQYF
TRBV5-4,16,CASSFSGRGSYNEQFF
TRBV27,17,CASSPLSRGGRNQPQHF
TRBV10-3,14,CAISGQGGTDTQYF
TRBV5-1,15,CASSPAAGETGELFF
TRBV19,14,CASSQSINFYEQYF
TRBV18,15,CASSPPGTRSYEQYF
TRBV28,14,CASSLHRGSYEQYF
TRBV5-1,12,CASRDVNTEAFF
TRBV15,19,CATSRAPFDPDSANYGYTF
TRBV10-3,18,CAISESPGQGSLLYEQYF
TRBV9,16,CASSVLGGAATDTQYF
TRBV4-2,15,CASSQGVGVDTEAFF
TRBV7-8,14,CASSLTSAYNEQFF
TRBV5-4,15,CASSLSRVRGTEAFF
TRBV11-2,14,CASSLESQGLRQYF
TRBV4-2,15,CASSQGWESLEKLFF
TRBV7-2,13,CASSFYGQAEAFF
TRBV5-6,15,CASSLASLAGDTQYF
TRBV10-3,12,CAAKSGPDTQYF
TRBV7-9,15,CASSWGTIPLGEQYF
TRBV14,18,CASSPSRISGSTGYEQYF
TRBV2,16,CASSARLAGGTDTQYF
TRBV23-1,14,CASSQQGQTGELFF
TRBV19,15,CASSPSVYRPYEQYF
TRBV19,15,CAASMVGGSNQPQHF
TRBV4-2,14,CASSQRTGPTEAFF
TRBV7-3,16,CASSPRWGSGRDTQYF
TRBV5-6,12,CASSFNTYGYTF
TRBV7-9,15,CASSLSAPRTDTQYF
TRBV6-5,15,CASSYSEQLNSPLHF
TRBV11-2,19,CASSHRHQLQGAGANVLTF
TRBV15,17,CATSRELAGGNINEQFF
TRBV29-1,14,CSVIRGSGGNTIYF
TRBV28,15,CASSLGRGQRYEQYF
TRBV28,15,CASSETSGAGGEQFF
TRBV19,14,CASSRATFGDIQYF
TRBV11-2,12,CASNPGWGAKHF
TRBV10-3,15,CAISEGGLSSYEQYF
TRBV2,16,CASSATPGQGLYEQYF
TRBV10-3,13,CAIAGTLNTEAFF
TRBV5-1,15,CASSPNYGSDGELFF
TRBV14,16,CASSQGIWAGQETQYF
TRBV9,14,CASARTSAQETQYF
TRBV6-5,12,CASSYSNYGYTF
TRBV11-2,15,CASSIIAGVADTQYF
TRBV14,13,CASSQEWQGRQYF
TRBV29-1,16,CSVEQGGADSYNEQFF
TRBV18,15,CASSSGLAGGYEQYF
TRBV4-3,14,CASSQEGLAGSPVF
TRBV5-1,16,CASSAVPGGNYNEQFF
TRBV18,13,CASSPYRDNEQFF
TRBV5-4,16,CASSLGTASSYNEQFF
TRBV4-3,17,CASSQGALGGTNEKLFF
TRBV5-6,15,CASSWPDLNTDTQYF
TRBV5-1,13,CASSFTGLGEQFF